This T cell receptor beta chain is drawn from a study of blood T cell repertoires in COVID-19. The wider study: The cDNA or gDNA used as material had been derived from T cells, B-cell-depleted T cells, or PBMCs.

This CDR3 comprises 13 residues. The germline V gene encodes CDR1 SGHTA and CDR2 FQGNSA. Worth noting for this clone: A junction end diverges from the germline sequence, so it may reflect a read error.

Some clones are missing from TCRdb's copy, which holds only in-frame ones; the method was immunoSEQ multiplex PCR. The sample contains a few hundred thousand clones, roughly nine tenths of which appear only once. The receptor was derived from a man younger than 35 with active or convalescent COVID-19. The sequenced sample was peripheral blood. The chain is built from TRBV7-2 and TRBJ2-7, with TRBD2 identical over 8 bases. This CDR3 reads CASSIAGPYEQYF. Written as DNA, the CDR3 is TGTGCCAGCAGCATAGCGGGGCCCTACGAGCAGTACTTC.